Presented here are 24 T cell receptor beta chains from one specimen sequenced in a study of blood T cell repertoires in COVID-19. Using immunoSEQ multiplex PCR, the repertoire was profiled, and TCRdb retains in-frame clones only, with some absent. There are some 250,000 clones in the sample; over 70% occur only once, and around 3.4% lies in the top ten. Sample: peripheral blood. Receptors were obtained from a woman aged 80 or over with acute or convalescent COVID-19.

The chain couples TRBV11-3 to TRBJ2-1; 8 positions match TRBD2. In germline, CDR1 is SGHNT, CDR2 YENEEA. The CDR3 is made up of 15 amino acids. Losses at the gene ends were 3 bases for V and 4 bases for J; bases not matched to a gene: 5. CDR3 in amino acids: CASSFQGGGYNEQFF. Here the CDR3 DNA reads TGTGCCAGCAGCTTTCAAGGCGGGGGGTACAATGAGCAGTTCTTC.

The genes are TRBV5-1 and TRBJ1-2, with D perhaps matching TRBD1 (5 bases). Germline CDR1 reads SGHRS; CDR2 reads YFSETQ. Trimming took off 0 bases at V and 0 bases at J, with 12 bases between the two ends. The CDR3 covers 16 residues. Here the CDR3 DNA reads TGCGCCAGCAGCTTGGCCACGGGGGGGACTAACTATGGCTACACCTTC. Its translation is CASSLATGGTNYGYTF.

This chain connects TRBV5-8 to TRBJ1-3; the D is unclear. Germline CDR1 SGHTS, CDR2 YDEGEE. Trimming shortened V by 5 bases and J by 0 bases, and 9 bases separated the two germline ends. This CDR3 comprises 14 residues. This CDR3 reads CASSNQNSGNTIYF. The CDR3 region has the DNA TGTGCCAGCAGTAACCAGAACTCTGGAAACACCATATATTTT.

V usage is TRBV6-5 and J usage is TRBJ1-1; 8 bases line up with TRBD1. The CDR3 length is 13 residues. From germline, CDR1 is MNHEY and CDR2 SVGAGI. The J segment lost 5 bases and the V segment lost 5 bases, leaving 4 bases of the junction unmatched. CDR3 residues: CASSKQGVTEAFF. CDR3 nucleotides: TGTGCCAGCAGTAAACAGGGGGTAACTGAAGCTTTCTTT.

The J gene is TRBJ2-1, the V gene TRBV7-9; possibly TRBD1 for D (5 bases). CDR1 and CDR2 (germline): SEHNR, FQNEAQ (reference sequence). The CDR3 is 16 amino acids. V gave up 3 bases and J gave up 8 bases, with 20 bases separating them. The CDR3 sequence: CASSLLLQVGTYEQFF. The DNA for the CDR3 is TGTGCCAGCAGCTTGTTGCTACAGGTCGGTACTTATGAGCAGTTCTTC.

The rearrangement uses TRBV19 and TRBJ2-3; 7 bases match TRBD1. Germline V gene data show CDR1 as LNHDA and CDR2 as SQIVND (reference sequence). This CDR3 region has 13 residues. V dropped 6 bases and J dropped 4; count of bases not matched to a gene: 4. The CDR3: CASSPQGSDTQYF. In nucleotides, the CDR3 is TGTGCCAGTAGCCCACAGGGGTCAGATACGCAGTATTTT.

This clone was seen a few times. The chain recombines TRBV7-2 with TRBJ2-1; 13 bases are shared with TRBD2. Per germline, CDR1 SGHTA and CDR2 FQGNSA. Trimming took 6 bases from V and 7 from J; bases not matched to a gene: 9. The CDR3 sequence is 16 residues long. DNA of the CDR3: TGTGCCAGCAGTCAAAGACTAGCGGGAGGTGGTAATGAGCAGTTCTTC. Translating it yields CASSQRLAGGGNEQFF.

This chain joins TRBV27 and TRBJ1-2, with D maybe TRBD1 (5 bases). The germline gives CDR1 MNHEY, CDR2 SMNVEV (reference sequence). The germline V and J ends were trimmed by 5 bases and 6 bases, with 13 bases remaining between them. This CDR3 has 13 amino acids. The CDR3 spells CASSPQGFDGYTF. The CDR3 bases are TGTGCCAGCAGTCCCCAGGGTTTTGATGGCTACACCTTC.

This clone was picked up a small number of times. The rearrangement links TRBV21-1 to TRBJ1-4; the D call in the table, TRBD1, was not verified against the DNA. TRBV21-1 is tagged as a pseudogene. There are 13 residues in the CDR3. The CDR3 nucleotides read TGTGCCAGCTGTGGGGACAGGGCTAAAAAACTGTTTTTT. It codes for CASCGDRAKKLFF.

This clone was found a few times. The chain combines TRBV6-1 with TRBJ2-1; 7 positions match TRBD2. Germline CDR1 is MNHNS and CDR2 is SASEGT. This CDR3 has 12 amino acids. Unmatched junction bases numbered 7, after V lost 1 base and J lost 16 bases. The CDR3 DNA is TGTGCCAGCAGTGAAGTAGGACTAGATCGCTTCTTC. Encoded protein: CASSEVGLDRFF.

This clone was detected a few times. The chain recombines TRBV3-1 (or the pseudogene TRBV3-2) with TRBJ2-1; tentative D call: TRBD2 (5 bases). Germline assignment: CDR1 LGHDT and CDR2 YNNKEL (reference sequence). Trimming left V 4 bases short and J 5 bases short, with 12 bases between. The CDR3 has 14 amino acids. The CDR3 protein is CASSRRSHNNEQFF. CDR3 DNA sequence: TGTGCCAGCAGCCGGAGGAGTCATAACAATGAGCAGTTCTTC.

The rearrangement links TRBV27 to TRBJ2-1; weak D call: TRBD2 (5 bases). Germline V gene data show CDR1 as MNHEY and CDR2 as SMNVEV (reference sequence). V lost 7 bases, J lost 7 bases, and 17 bases lay in between. This CDR3 has 14 amino acids. CDR3 sequence: CASTPRAGRNEQFF. In DNA form, the CDR3 reads TGTGCCAGCACTCCCCGTGCGGGTAGAAATGAGCAGTTCTTC.

This chain links TRBV7-9 with TRBJ1-2, with 10 bases fitting TRBD1. Trimming took 5 bases from V and 4 from J; bases not matched to a gene: 4. This CDR3 region has 14 residues. CDR1 is SEHNR and CDR2 is FQNEAQ in the germline V gene (reference sequence). The CDR3 is CASSGDRGPYGYTF. The CDR3 DNA reads as TGTGCCAGCAGCGGTGACAGGGGGCCCTATGGCTACACCTTC.

The rearrangement uses TRBV29-1 and TRBJ2-3; 7 bases line up with TRBD2. This CDR3 contains 17 residues. The V segment lost 2 bases and the J segment 1 base; nucleotides outside the gene matches: 12. Germline CDR1 reads SQVTM; CDR2 reads ANQGSEA. The CDR3 here is CSVEILGPLARTDTQYF. DNA for the CDR3: TGCAGCGTTGAAATCCTTGGGCCACTAGCGCGCACAGATACGCAGTATTTT.

This clone showed up just once. The identical CDR3 is also encoded by other nucleotide sequences in the sample. This chain connects TRBV12-3 or TRBV12-4 to TRBJ2-2; TRBD1 might be the D (6 bases). The germline V and J ends were trimmed by 6 bases and 5 bases, with 10 bases remaining between them. CDR3 length: 13 amino acids. CDR3 in DNA: TGTGCCAGCAGCCCCCAGGGGACCGGGGAGCTGTTTTTT. This translates into CASSPQGTGELFF.

This clone was observed a few times. V gene TRBV7-2 combines with J gene TRBJ1-6, with TRBD1 identical over 8 bases. The V and J ends lost 8 bases and 2 bases, in that order; junction bases with no gene match: 8. Germline CDR1 and CDR2: SGHTA and FQGNSA. The CDR3 is made up of 16 amino acids. The DNA for the CDR3 is TGTGCCAGCGCCCGACAGGGGATCACCTATAATTCACCCCTCCACTTT. Translating gives CASARQGITYNSPLHF. Using reference TRBV7-2 and TRBJ1-6 for the parts outside the CDR3, the full variable domain is GAGVSQSPSNKVTEKGKDVELRCDPISGHTALYWYRQSLGQGLEFLIYFQGNSAPDKSGLPSDRFSAERTGGSVSTLTIQRTQQEDSAVYLCASARQGITYNSPLHFGNGTRLTVT.

CDR3 coding DNA: TGTGCCTGGGTGAAAGGGGCAGTCACTGGAAACACCATATATTTT. It codes for CAWVKGAVTGNTIYF. This chain connects TRBV30 to TRBJ1-3, with D possibly matching TRBD1 (5 bases). V lost 5 bases and J lost 2, with 16 bases in between. CDR3 length equals 15 residues. Germline assignment: CDR1 GTSNPN and CDR2 SVGIG (reference sequence).

The chain employs TRBV7-2 and TRBJ2-7; D ambiguous. V was clipped by 1 base and J by 2 bases, with 12 bases between them. Germline V gene sequence: CDR1 SGHTA, CDR2 FQGNSA. The CDR3 is 15 residues long. The DNA for the CDR3 is TGTGCCAGCAGCTTAGGGTCGGGTACCACCTACGAGCAGTACTTC. This sequence encodes CASSLGSGTTYEQYF.

V usage is TRBV19 and J usage is TRBJ1-1; D is unclear. Between the trimmed V and J ends, which lost 5 bases and 7 bases, there was a span of 14 bases. The CDR3 sequence is 13 residues long. CDR1 and CDR2 from the germline V gene are LNHDA and SQIVND (reference sequence). CDR3 amino acids: CASSGASLVEAFF. CDR3 DNA: TGTGCCAGTAGTGGAGCCAGCCTCGTTGAAGCTTTCTTT.

This chain links TRBV7-9 with TRBJ1-5, with D perhaps TRBD1 (6 bases). V was trimmed by 3 bases and J by 5 bases, leaving 14 bases between them. The CDR3 loop spans 15 amino acids. In germline, CDR1 is SEHNR, CDR2 FQNEAQ (reference sequence). The DNA for the CDR3 is TGTGCCAGCAGCTTGAGCACAGGGCTACATCAGCCCCAGCATTTT. Its protein product is CASSLSTGLHQPQHF.

The V call is TRBV21-1, the J call TRBJ2-2; TRBD1 was called by the table and not checked on the DNA. TRBV21-1 is assigned pseudogene status. This CDR3 contains 17 residues. The DNA for the CDR3 is TGTGCCAGCAGCCAAGGGACACCAAAAAATCACACCGGGGAGCTGTTTTTT. This sequence encodes CASSQGTPKNHTGELFF.

V and J are TRBV5-1 and TRBJ1-1, with D perhaps matching TRBD1 (5 bases). V lost 0 bases, J lost 2 bases, and 14 bases lay in between. The CDR3 contains 16 residues. The germline gives CDR1 SGHRS, CDR2 YFSETQ. The DNA of the CDR3 is TGCGCCAGCAGCTTGGGTGGGGCCGGGGGTAACACTGAAGCTTTCTTT. Translated: CASSLGGAGGNTEAFF.

This chain links TRBV10-3 with TRBJ1-3; 10 bases map to TRBD1. The CDR3 has 14 amino acids. Trimming cost V 6 bases and J 6 bases; bases outside gene matches: 5. Germline loops: CDR1 ENHRY, CDR2 SYGVKD. Here the CDR3 reads CAISPGQGINTIYF. The CDR3 nucleotides are TGTGCCATCAGCCCGGGACAGGGGATAAACACCATATATTTT.

The chain couples TRBV5-1 to TRBJ2-5; TRBD1 aligns across 8 bases. Per the germline V gene, CDR1 is SGHRS and CDR2 is YFSETQ. CDR3 size: 14 residues. V shed 0 bases and J 5 bases; nucleotides not matched to a gene: 3. Written as DNA, the CDR3 is TGCGCCAGCAGCTTGGAGACAGGGGAGGAGACCCAGTACTTC. This encodes CASSLETGEETQYF.